Each of the 8 T cell receptor beta chains below was sequenced from the same sample in a study of T cells in Graves' hyperthyroidism and ophthalmopathy. Researchers amplified the TCR beta CDR3 regions from RNA transcripts. RT-PCR in the first round (using the HTBI primer set) targeted the TCR CDR3. TCRdb used MiXCR to reprocess the multiplex PCR reads, holding one entry per CDR3 protein. The table includes approximately 620,000 distinct CDR3 sequences, roughly 14% detected once. The sequencing sample was made of blood. The receptors here all came from a woman aged 25 to 45 with Graves' hyperthyroidism that later progressed to Graves' ophthalmopathy.

On this clonotype itself: At one end, the junction sequence differs from germline, possibly due to a read error. The chain has TRBV12-3 or TRBV12-4 and TRBJ2-5; 7 positions agree with TRBD1. This CDR3 comprises 14 residues. CDR3 in amino acids: CAGSLQGPGETQYF. CDR3 bases: TGTGCCGGCAGCCTACAGGGGCCCGGGGAGACCCAGTACTTC.

The chain links TRBV7-8 to TRBJ1-6; a weak D match, TRBD1 (5 bases). Germline loops: CDR1 SGHVS, CDR2 FQNEAQ. V was shortened by 2 bases and J by 6 bases, with 11 bases between the two germline ends. The length of the CDR3 is 15 residues. The CDR3 DNA reads as TGTGCCAGCAGCTTACCACGGAGGGGTAATTCACCCCTCCACTTT. It specifies CASSLPRRGNSPLHF.

A few counts support this clonotype. V and J are TRBV4-3 and TRBJ2-7; D unclear. CDR1 and CDR2 (germline): LGHNA, YSLEER. V gave up 3 bases and J gave up 3 bases, with 18 bases separating them. The CDR3 is 16 residues long. The CDR3 DNA reads TGCGCCAGCAGCCAGGGCCGCGAATCCCCGCACTACGAGCAGTACTTC. Protein product: CASSQGRESPHYEQYF.

The chain joins TRBV24-1 to TRBJ2-6; D is unresolved. V lost 4 bases and J lost 1, with 4 bases in between. CDR3 length: 14 residues. The germline V gene encodes CDR1 KGHDR and CDR2 SFDVKD. The CDR3 spells CATSEDSGANVLTF. As DNA, the CDR3 is TGTGCCACCAGTGAGGATTCTGGGGCCAACGTCCTGACTTTC.

This clonotype has at least ten counts. The J gene is TRBJ1-3, the V gene TRBV12-3 or TRBV12-4; the D gene is possibly TRBD1 (5 bases). The CDR3 totals 14 residues. The V gene lost 3 bases and the J gene lost 4 bases, with 10 bases spanning the gap. The CDR3 spells CASSFGGMGNTIYF. The CDR3 DNA follows: TGTGCCAGCAGTTTTGGGGGGATGGGAAACACCATATATTTT.

This clonotype was seen many times. The V gene is TRBV6-1, the J gene TRBJ1-3; 9 positions match TRBD1. Unmatched junction bases numbered 7, after V lost 8 bases and J lost 2 bases. The CDR3 covers 15 residues. Per the germline V gene, CDR1 is MNHNS and CDR2 is SASEGT. The CDR3 DNA follows: TGTGCCAGCTTGCGGACAGGGGATGCTGGAAACACCATATATTTT. This gives the protein CASLRTGDAGNTIYF.

In its sample, this clonotype was seen many times. V gene TRBV7-2 combines with J gene TRBJ1-3; the D gene is possibly TRBD1 (6 bases). The CDR3 length is 15 residues. V was clipped by 5 bases and J by 2 bases, with 13 bases between them. Germline V gene sequence: CDR1 SGHTA, CDR2 FQGNSA. CDR3 residues: CASSRDTGAGNTIYF. DNA of the CDR3: TGTGCCAGCAGCCGGGACACTGGAGCTGGAAACACCATATATTTT.

This clonotype was found a few times. The CDR3 bases are TGTGCCAGCAGTTTTATACAGGGGGCCGATCAGCCCCAGCATTTT. Protein: CASSFIQGADQPQHF. The rearrangement links TRBV12-3 or TRBV12-4 to TRBJ1-5; 9 nucleotides agree with TRBD1. The V segment lost 3 bases and the J segment 5 bases; nucleotides outside the gene matches: 5. The CDR3 contains 15 residues.